A selection of T cell receptor beta chains follows, all from one sample in a study of shared clonotypes between healthy human individuals. Data came from immunoSEQ multiplex PCR; TCRdb stores just in-frame clones and leaves some out. Among about 110,000 clones listed, under 70% were seen once. The sample consisted of memory CD8+ T cells sorted from blood. The receptors come from a woman aged 25 to 39 in good health. Each CDR3 is given with its conserved first and last residue. A D gene is named only where the DNA matches it firmly. Clone size is stated in some rows and not others, as once, few, many or a class when expanded.

d_call j_call clone_size v_call cdr3_nt cdr3_aa
. TRBJ1-2 . TRBV27 TGTGCCAGCATGGGGCCAGGAGGCTACACCTTC CASMGPGGYTF
. TRBJ1-2 . TRBV30 TGTGCCTGGACGGGACGGTCCTTCTATGGCTACACCTTC CAWTGRSFYGYTF
TRBD1 TRBJ2-1 . TRBV11-2 TGTGCCAGCAGTAAAACGAGACAGGGGGACAATGAGCAGTTCTTC CASSKTRQGDNEQFF
TRBD1 TRBJ2-7 once TRBV19 TGTGCCAGTAGCGCCGGGACAGGGGTCCTCGAGCAGTACTTC CASSAGTGVLEQYF
. TRBJ2-2 few TRBV29-1 TGCAGCGTTGTCAGGGCCGGGGAGCTGTTTTTT CSVVRAGELFF
. TRBJ1-1 . TRBV9 TGTGCCAGCAGCCTAGGAGGTACAGGGAAAGCTTTCTTT CASSLGGTGKAFF
. TRBJ2-7 . TRBV27 TGTGCCAGCAGTTTCAGCCCGGAGGAGCAGTACTTC CASSFSPEEQYF
. TRBJ2-5 . TRBV30 TGTGCCTGGAGCCAGATTCGGGAGACCCAGTACTTC CAWSQIRETQYF
. TRBJ2-3 . TRBV10-3 TGTGCCATCAGTGATCCCGGACGGAAATCAGATACGCAGTATTTT CAISDPGRKSDTQYF
TRBD1 TRBJ1-2 . TRBV5-6 TGTGCCAGCACCTCACCGGGACAGGATTATGGCTACACCTTC CASTSPGQDYGYTF
TRBD1 TRBJ1-2 . TRBV13 TGTGCCAGCAGCCCGGGGACAGGGGGCGTCTATGGCTACACCTTC CASSPGTGGVYGYTF
. TRBJ2-3 . TRBV27 TGTGCCAGCAGTGGTGACACAGATACGCAGTATTTT CASSGDTDTQYF
TRBD1 TRBJ1-4 . TRBV4-1 TGCGCCAGCAGCCAAGCCGGGACAGCTTTCCGTGAAAAACTGTTTTTT CASSQAGTAFREKLFF
. TRBJ2-2 . TRBV9 TGTGCCAGCAGCGTAGTAACTACCGGGGAGCTGTTTTTT CASSVVTTGELFF
TRBD1 TRBJ1-2 . TRBV29-1 TGCAGCGTTGAAGATCCGGACAGGGGACCCTATGGCTACACCTTC CSVEDPDRGPYGYTF
TRBD1 TRBJ1-1 . TRBV7-9 TGTGCCAGCAGCCATCCCGACAGGGAGACTGAAGCTTTCTTT CASSHPDRETEAFF
. TRBJ2-7 . TRBV15 TGTGCCACCAGCAGGGCCGAGTTTGCTGCCTACGAGCAGTACTTC CATSRAEFAAYEQYF
. TRBJ1-2 . TRBV4-1 TGCGCCAGCAGCCAAGCCGGCTATGGCTACACCTTC CASSQAGYGYTF
. TRBJ1-3 . TRBV11-2 TGTGCCAGCAGCTTAGGTGGAAACACCATATATTTT CASSLGGNTIYF
. TRBJ2-1 few TRBV2 TGTGCCAGCAGTGAACTGTTTGACAATGAGCAGTTCTTC CASSELFDNEQFF
TRBD1 TRBJ1-1 . TRBV9 TGTGCCAGCAGCGTACAGGGGGCGACTGAAGCTTTCTTT CASSVQGATEAFF
TRBD2 TRBJ2-1 . TRBV19 TGTGCCAGTAGTATAGACGCTAGCGGGAGCTACAATGAGCAGTTCTTC CASSIDASGSYNEQFF
. TRBJ2-3 . TRBV5-4 TGTGCCAGCAGCTCTCCGACTAGTCGAACAGATACGCAGTATTTT CASSSPTSRTDTQYF
. TRBJ2-5 . TRBV29-1 TGCAGCGTTGAAGATGGGCTCGTGGAGACCCAGTACTTC CSVEDGLVETQYF
. TRBJ1-1 . TRBV27 TGTGCCAGCAGTACCGGGGGGTCACACACTGAAGCTTTCTTT CASSTGGSHTEAFF
. TRBJ1-1 . TRBV27 TGTGCCAGCAGTATGGGGGTATGGGGAACTGAAGCTTTCTTT CASSMGVWGTEAFF
TRBD1 TRBJ2-1 few TRBV6-5 TGTGCCAGCAGTCCCGGGACAGGCTTCAATGAGCAGTTCTTC CASSPGTGFNEQFF
. TRBJ1-1 . TRBV9 TGTGCCAGCAGCGCCGGGGACATCTTGACTGAAGCTTTCTTT CASSAGDILTEAFF
TRBD1 TRBJ2-6 . TRBV28 TGTGCCAGCACCCCCCTGCTAGAGGACAGGAGCTTCTCTGGGGCCAACGTCCTGACTTTC CASTPLLEDRSFSGANVLTF
TRBD1 TRBJ1-4 few TRBV5-1 TGCGCCAGCAGCTTGGCAGGGGGCTCACCTGGAAAACTGTTTTTT CASSLAGGSPGKLFF
. TRBJ2-7 many TRBV5-1 TGCGCCAGCAGCTTGGACGGGCCAACCCTTGCCGAGCAGTACTTC CASSLDGPTLAEQYF
. TRBJ2-1 once TRBV5-6 TGTGCCAGCAGCTTTATATGGGGGGTTTCCTACAATGAGCAGTTCTTC CASSFIWGVSYNEQFF
TRBD1 TRBJ1-4 . TRBV7-9 TGTGCCAGCACCAGATCGACAGGGGGTAAAGACGAAAAACTGTTTTTT CASTRSTGGKDEKLFF
. TRBJ2-2 . TRBV13 TGTGCCAGCAGCGACAGGAAGGGAGCACCGGAGCTGTTTTTT CASSDRKGAPELFF
TRBD1 TRBJ1-1 . TRBV5-1 TGCGCCAGCAGCGGACAGGGGGGCTCGGAAGCTTTCTTT CASSGQGGSEAFF
TRBD1 TRBJ2-7 . TRBV19 TGTGCCAGTAGCTCCACCAAATACTCACAGGGGTGGGTCTACGAGCAGTACTTC CASSSTKYSQGWVYEQYF
TRBD2 TRBJ2-7 . TRBV28 TGTGCCTCTCAACCCAGGGGGCTCCAGCGGGAGGGCCGATCCTACGAGCAGTACTTC CASQPRGLQREGRSYEQYF
. TRBJ1-1 once TRBV6-6 TGTGCCAGCAGCACTGAAATAACGGGAAACACTGAAGCTTTCTTT CASSTEITGNTEAFF
. TRBJ1-2 . TRBV6-1 TGTGCCAGCAGTGCCCCCGGGACATTATCTCACTACACCTTC CASSAPGTLSHYTF
. TRBJ1-1 few TRBV6-5 TGTGCCAGCACCGTAATCAGTGGAGGAACTGAAGCTTTCTTT CASTVISGGTEAFF
TRBD1 TRBJ2-7 . TRBV6-5 TGTGCCAGCAGTCCTGGACAGGCGAGCTACGAGCAGTACTTC CASSPGQASYEQYF
. TRBJ2-3 . TRBV7-3 TGTGCCAGCAGCTTATTATCACTTTCCACAGATACGCAGTATTTT CASSLLSLSTDTQYF
TRBD1 TRBJ2-7 . TRBV5-1 TGCGCCAGCAGCTTGGGGGACAGAGATTTAGGCGAGCAGTACTTC CASSLGDRDLGEQYF
. TRBJ1-4 . TRBV7-9 TGTGCCAGCAGCTCCCCCGGTCGGGCAGGGCTGTGGACTAATGAAAAACTGTTTTTT CASSSPGRAGLWTNEKLFF
TRBD1 TRBJ2-7 . TRBV28 TGTGCCAGCAGTTTCTCACAGGGGCTCGAGCAGTACTTC CASSFSQGLEQYF
. TRBJ2-7 . TRBV2 TGTGCCAGCAGCATTCCTGGGTCGCAATCCTACGAGCAGTACTTC CASSIPGSQSYEQYF
. TRBJ1-1 . TRBV28 TGTGCCAGCAGTTTGCCGCCTGGGGCCCCAGCTTTCTTT CASSLPPGAPAFF
TRBD2 TRBJ2-2 few TRBV9 TGTGCCAGCAGCTCTAGCGGACCTTCGAACACCGGGGAGCTGTTTTTT CASSSSGPSNTGELFF
. TRBJ1-1 . TRBV6-6 TGTGCCAGCAGTTACGTGGGGATTGAAGCTTTCTTT CASSYVGIEAFF
. TRBJ2-1 once TRBV19 TGTGCCAGTAGTATCGGGGGACATCAAAATTACAATGAGCAGTTCTTC CASSIGGHQNYNEQFF
. TRBJ1-2 . TRBV5-4 TGTGCCAGCAGCTTGGAAGGGGTGGGCTTTCGCTACACCTTC CASSLEGVGFRYTF
. TRBJ2-7 . TRBV6-5 TGTGCCAGCAGGGGGCCCGACTACGAGCAGTACTTC CASRGPDYEQYF
TRBD1 TRBJ1-3 . TRBV9 TGTGCCAGCAGCGAGACAGGGGGGACTTCTGGAAACACCATATATTTT CASSETGGTSGNTIYF
. TRBJ2-1 . TRBV28 TGTGCCAGCACCAAAGGGCGCGGGTATGAGCAGTTCTTC CASTKGRGYEQFF
. TRBJ2-3 few TRBV13 TGTGCCAGCAGCCCCGGGTTTGCGGATAGTCACACAGATACGCAGTATTTT CASSPGFADSHTDTQYF
TRBD1 TRBJ1-4 . TRBV6-6 TGTGCCAGCAGCCTCGGGGAGACAGGGAGGAATGAAAAACTGTTTTTT CASSLGETGRNEKLFF